The sequence of this TCR beta chain was determined in a study of blood T cell repertoires in COVID-19. Seattle's enrolled individuals joined amid active infection and were then monitored longitudinally. In the original workflow: Reference gene primer amplification in the assay estimated nucleated cell counts. Sequenced by immunoSEQ multiplex PCR; TCRdb stores in-frame clones only, minus some. V, J and clone size derive from that table, while D and trimming were established from the DNA sequence. This table has roughly 250,000 clones, about 80% appearing once. Germline CDR1 MDHEN, CDR2 SYDVKM. CDR3 length equals 16 residues. The V end was cut by 0 bases, the J end by 0 bases, with 10 bases between.

The chain employs TRBV28 and TRBJ2-3; no clear D gene. Input material: peripheral blood. The origin of this receptor is a person aged 70 to 85 with COVID-19, enrolled during active disease. CDR3 in DNA: TGTGCCAGCAGTTTATGGGCCGACTCTAGCACAGATACGCAGTATTTT. This gives the protein CASSLWADSSTDTQYF. The variable domain in full, completed from reference TRBV28 and TRBJ2-3, reads DVKVTQSSRYLVKRTGEKVFLECVQDMDHENMFWYRQDPGLGLRLIYFSYDVKMKEKGDIPEGYSVSREKKERFSLILESASTNQTSMYLCASSLWADSSTDTQYFGPGTRLTVL.